This T cell receptor beta chain was identified in a study of cytomegalovirus exposure and HLA in healthy donors. Concerning this clone itself: Its antigen is not identified.

CDR3 length: 17 residues. Between the trimmed V and J ends, which lost 0 bases and 3 bases, there was a span of 15 bases. From germline, CDR1 is MGHRA and CDR2 YSYEKL. Produced via immunoSEQ multiplex PCR; TCRdb's table is partial and in-frame only. This table holds about 43,000 clones, roughly 90% found once. Study-wide results and limits: Researchers reported that a few CMV-associated chains were confirmed in vitro as CMV antigen-specific. Most TCR sequences were rare, but some public TCRs occurred in many donors. Clusters of TCRs from the first cohort tended to co-occur in the 100 to 150 validation repertoires (as a later analysis found). Accounts indicate the classifier identified cytomegalovirus status with strong specificity and sensitivity.

Sequencing was done on a sample of PBMCs. V and J are TRBV4-1 and TRBJ2-1; no firm D call. This receptor was obtained from a man aged 18 to 30 in good health and CMV-seronegative. This CDR3 reads CASSQEGIGDDYNEQFF. The DNA of the CDR3 is TGCGCCAGCAGCCAAGAAGGAATCGGAGATGACTACAATGAGCAGTTCTTC.